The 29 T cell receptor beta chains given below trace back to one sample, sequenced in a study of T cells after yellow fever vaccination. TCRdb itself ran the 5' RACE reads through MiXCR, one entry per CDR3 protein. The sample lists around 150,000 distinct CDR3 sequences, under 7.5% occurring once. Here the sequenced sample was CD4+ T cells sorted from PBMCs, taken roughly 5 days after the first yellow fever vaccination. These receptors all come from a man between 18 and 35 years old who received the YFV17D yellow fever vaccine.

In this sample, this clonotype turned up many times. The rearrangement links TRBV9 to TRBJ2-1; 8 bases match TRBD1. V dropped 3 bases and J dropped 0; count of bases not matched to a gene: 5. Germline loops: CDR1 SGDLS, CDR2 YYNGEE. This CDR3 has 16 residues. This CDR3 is CASSARTGSSYNEQFF. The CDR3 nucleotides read TGTGCCAGCAGCGCCAGGACAGGGAGCTCCTACAATGAGCAGTTCTTC. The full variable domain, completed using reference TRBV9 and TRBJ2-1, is DSGVTQTPKHLITATGQRVTLRCSPRSGDLSVYWYQQSLDQGLQFLIQYYNGEERAKGNILERFSAQQFPDLHSELNLSSLELGDSALYFCASSARTGSSYNEQFFGPGTRLTVL.

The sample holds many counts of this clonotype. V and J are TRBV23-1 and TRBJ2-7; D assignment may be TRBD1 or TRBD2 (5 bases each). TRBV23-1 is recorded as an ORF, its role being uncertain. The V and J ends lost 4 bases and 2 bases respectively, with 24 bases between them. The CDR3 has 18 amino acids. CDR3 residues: CASSLPEENRTWTYEQYV. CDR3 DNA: TGCGCCAGCAGTCTCCCGGAGGAAAACAGGACCTGGACCTACGAGCAGTACGTC.

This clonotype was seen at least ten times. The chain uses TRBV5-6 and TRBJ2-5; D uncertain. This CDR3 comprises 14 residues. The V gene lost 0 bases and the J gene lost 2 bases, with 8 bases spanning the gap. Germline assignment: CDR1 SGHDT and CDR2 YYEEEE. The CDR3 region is CASSLGFRQETQYF. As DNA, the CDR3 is TGTGCCAGCAGCTTGGGGTTCAGACAAGAGACCCAGTACTTC.

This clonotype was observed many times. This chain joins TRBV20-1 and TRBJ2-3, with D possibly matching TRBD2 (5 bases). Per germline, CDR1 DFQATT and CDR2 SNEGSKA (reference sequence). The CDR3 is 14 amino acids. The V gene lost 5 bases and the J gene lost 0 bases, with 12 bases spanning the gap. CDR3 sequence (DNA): TGCAGTGCTGAAAGCGGTTCGAGCACAGATACGCAGTATTTT. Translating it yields CSAESGSSTDTQYF.

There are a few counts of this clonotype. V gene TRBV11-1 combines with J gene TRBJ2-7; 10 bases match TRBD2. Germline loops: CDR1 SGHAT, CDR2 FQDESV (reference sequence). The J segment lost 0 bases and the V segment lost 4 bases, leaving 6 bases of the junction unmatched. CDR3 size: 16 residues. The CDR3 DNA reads TGTGCCAGCAGCTCACTAGAGCGGGGGGGCTCCTACGAGCAGTACTTC. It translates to CASSSLERGGSYEQYF.

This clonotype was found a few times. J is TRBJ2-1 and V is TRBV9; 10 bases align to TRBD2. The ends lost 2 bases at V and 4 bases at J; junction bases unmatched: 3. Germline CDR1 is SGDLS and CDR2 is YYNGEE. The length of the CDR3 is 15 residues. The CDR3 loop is CASSVSSGSYNEQFF. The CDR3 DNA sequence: TGTGCCAGCAGCGTCTCTAGCGGGAGTTACAATGAGCAGTTCTTC.

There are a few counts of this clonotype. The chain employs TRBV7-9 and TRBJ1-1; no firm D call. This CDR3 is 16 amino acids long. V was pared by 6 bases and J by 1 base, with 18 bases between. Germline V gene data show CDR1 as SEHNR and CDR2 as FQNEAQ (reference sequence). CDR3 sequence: CASSRWRGSENTEAFF. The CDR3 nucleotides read TGTGCCAGCAGTCGGTGGCGAGGATCAGAGAACACTGAAGCTTTCTTT.

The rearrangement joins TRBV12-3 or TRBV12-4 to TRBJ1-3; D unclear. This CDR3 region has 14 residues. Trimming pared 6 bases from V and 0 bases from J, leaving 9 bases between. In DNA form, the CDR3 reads TGTGCCAGCAGCTTAAGAAACTCTGGAAACACCATATATTTT. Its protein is CASSLRNSGNTIYF.

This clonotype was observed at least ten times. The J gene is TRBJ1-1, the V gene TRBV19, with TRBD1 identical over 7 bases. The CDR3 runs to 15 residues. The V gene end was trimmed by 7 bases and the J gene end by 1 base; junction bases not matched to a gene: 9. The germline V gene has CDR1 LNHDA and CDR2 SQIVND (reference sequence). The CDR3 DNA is TGTGCCAGTAACTCGCGGGACAGAGGGAACACTGAAGCTTTCTTT. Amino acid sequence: CASNSRDRGNTEAFF.

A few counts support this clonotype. The CDR3 region has the DNA TGCGCCAGCAGCCAAGGGTCCTCTCCTTATAATTCACCCCTCCACTTT. It is translated as CASSQGSSPYNSPLHF. The chain uses TRBV4-3 and TRBJ1-6; D gene unclear. The CDR3 totals 16 residues. The germline V gene encodes CDR1 LGHNA and CDR2 YSLEER. The ends were cut back, 1 base at V and 4 bases at J, with 11 bases in the middle.

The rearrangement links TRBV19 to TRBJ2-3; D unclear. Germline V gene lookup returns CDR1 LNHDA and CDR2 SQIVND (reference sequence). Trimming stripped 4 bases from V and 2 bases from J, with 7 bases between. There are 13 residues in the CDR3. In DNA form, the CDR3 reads TGTGCCAGTAGTACCAGCCTCACAGATACGCAGTATTTT. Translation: CASSTSLTDTQYF.

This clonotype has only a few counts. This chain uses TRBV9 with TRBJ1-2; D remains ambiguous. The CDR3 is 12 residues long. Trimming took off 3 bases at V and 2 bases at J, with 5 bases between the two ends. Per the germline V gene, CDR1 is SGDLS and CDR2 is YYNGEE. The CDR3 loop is CASSARNYGYTF. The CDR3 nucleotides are TGTGCCAGCAGCGCCCGAAACTATGGCTACACCTTC.

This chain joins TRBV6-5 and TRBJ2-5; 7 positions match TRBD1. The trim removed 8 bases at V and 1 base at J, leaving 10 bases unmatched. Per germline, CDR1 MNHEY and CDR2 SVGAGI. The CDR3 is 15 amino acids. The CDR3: CASCDRAPSQETQYF. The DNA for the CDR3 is TGTGCCAGCTGCGACAGGGCTCCCTCCCAAGAGACCCAGTACTTC.

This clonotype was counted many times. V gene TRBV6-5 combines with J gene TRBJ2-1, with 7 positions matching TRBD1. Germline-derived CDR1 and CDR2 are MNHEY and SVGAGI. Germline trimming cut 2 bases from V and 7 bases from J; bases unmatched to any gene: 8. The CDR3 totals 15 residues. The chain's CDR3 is CASSYGQVSLNEQFF. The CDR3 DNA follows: TGTGCCAGCAGTTACGGACAGGTGTCCCTTAATGAGCAGTTCTTC.

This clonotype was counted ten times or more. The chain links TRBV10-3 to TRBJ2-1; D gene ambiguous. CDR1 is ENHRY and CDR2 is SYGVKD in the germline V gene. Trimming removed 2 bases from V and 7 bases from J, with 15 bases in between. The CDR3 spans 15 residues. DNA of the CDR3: TGTGCCATCAGTGAGACTCCCCACCCGGGTAATGAGCAGTTCTTC. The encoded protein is CAISETPHPGNEQFF.

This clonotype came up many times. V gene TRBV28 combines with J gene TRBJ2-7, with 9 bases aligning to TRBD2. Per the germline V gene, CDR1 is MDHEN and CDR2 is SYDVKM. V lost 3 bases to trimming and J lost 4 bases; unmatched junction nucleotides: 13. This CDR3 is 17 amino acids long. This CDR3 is CASSFPAGGFRRYEQYV. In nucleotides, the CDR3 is TGTGCCAGCAGTTTTCCAGCGGGGGGTTTCAGGAGGTACGAGCAGTACGTC.

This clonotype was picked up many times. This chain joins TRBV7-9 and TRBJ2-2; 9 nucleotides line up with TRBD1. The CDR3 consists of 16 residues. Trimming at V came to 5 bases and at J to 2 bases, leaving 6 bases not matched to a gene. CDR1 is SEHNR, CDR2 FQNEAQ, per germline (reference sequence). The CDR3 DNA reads TGTGCCAGCAGCGGACAGGGGAGACTAAACACCGGGGAGCTGTTTTTT. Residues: CASSGQGRLNTGELFF. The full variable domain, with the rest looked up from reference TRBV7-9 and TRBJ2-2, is DTGVSQNPRHKITKRGQNVTFRCDPISEHNRLYWYRQTLGQGPEFLTYFQNEAQLEKSRLLSDRFSAERPKGSFSTLEIQRTEQGDSAMYLCASSGQGRLNTGELFFGEGSRLTVL.

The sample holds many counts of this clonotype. The CDR3 nucleotides are TGTGCCAGCAGTTACTATGAAAAACTGTTTTTT. Protein sequence: CASSYYEKLFF. The chain recombines TRBV12-3 or TRBV12-4 with TRBJ1-4; D gene unclear. The V and J ends lost 4 bases and 6 bases respectively, with 3 bases between them. The CDR3 extends over 11 amino acids.

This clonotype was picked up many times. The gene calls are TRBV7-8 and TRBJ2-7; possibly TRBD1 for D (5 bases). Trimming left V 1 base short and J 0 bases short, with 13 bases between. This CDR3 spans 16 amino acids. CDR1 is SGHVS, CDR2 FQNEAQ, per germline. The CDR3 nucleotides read TGTGCCAGCAGCTTAGAACGGACATCTAGCTCCTACGAGCAGTACTTC. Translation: CASSLERTSSSYEQYF.

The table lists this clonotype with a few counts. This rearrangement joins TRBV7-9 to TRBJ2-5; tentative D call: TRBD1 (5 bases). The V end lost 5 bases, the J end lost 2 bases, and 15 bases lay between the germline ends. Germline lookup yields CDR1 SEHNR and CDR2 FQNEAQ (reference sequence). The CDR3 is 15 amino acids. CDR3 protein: CASSQGGARQETQYF. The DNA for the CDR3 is TGTGCCAGCAGCCAAGGTGGGGCCCGTCAAGAGACCCAGTACTTC. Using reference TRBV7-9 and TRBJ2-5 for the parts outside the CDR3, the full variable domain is DTGVSQNPRHKITKRGQNVTFRCDPISEHNRLYWYRQTLGQGPEFLTYFQNEAQLEKSRLLSDRFSAERPKGSFSTLEIQRTEQGDSAMYLCASSQGGARQETQYFGPGTRLLVL.

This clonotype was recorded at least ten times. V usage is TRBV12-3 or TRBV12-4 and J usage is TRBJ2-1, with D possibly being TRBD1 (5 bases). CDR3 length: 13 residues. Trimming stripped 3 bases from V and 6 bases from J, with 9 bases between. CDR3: CASSFQGPNEQFF. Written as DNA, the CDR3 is TGTGCCAGCAGTTTTCAGGGTCCCAATGAGCAGTTCTTC.

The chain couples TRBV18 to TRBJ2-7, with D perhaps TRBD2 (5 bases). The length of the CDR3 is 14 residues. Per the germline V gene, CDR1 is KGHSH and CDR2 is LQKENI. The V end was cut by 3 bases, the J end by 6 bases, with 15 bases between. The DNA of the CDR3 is TGTGCCAGCTCACCTCGACCCCCCGGGGTCGAGCAGTACTTC. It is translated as CASSPRPPGVEQYF. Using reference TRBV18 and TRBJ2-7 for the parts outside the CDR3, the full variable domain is NAGVMQNPRHLVRRRGQEARLRCSPMKGHSHVYWYRQLPEEGLKFMVYLQKENIIDESGMPKERFSAEFPKEGPSILRIQQVVRGDSAAYFCASSPRPPGVEQYFGPGTRLTVT.

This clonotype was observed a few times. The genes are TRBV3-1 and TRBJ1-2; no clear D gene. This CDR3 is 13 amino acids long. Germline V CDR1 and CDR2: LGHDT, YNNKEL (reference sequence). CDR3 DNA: TGTGCATGCTGTTTCACCGGTGGCTATGGCTACACCTTC. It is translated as CACCFTGGYGYTF. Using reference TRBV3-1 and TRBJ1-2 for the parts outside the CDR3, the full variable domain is DTAVSQTPKYLVTQMGNDKSIKCEQNLGHDTMYWYKQDSKKFLKIMFSYNNKELIINETVPNRFSPKSPDKAHLNLHINSLELGDSAVYFCACCFTGGYGYTFGSGTRLTVV.

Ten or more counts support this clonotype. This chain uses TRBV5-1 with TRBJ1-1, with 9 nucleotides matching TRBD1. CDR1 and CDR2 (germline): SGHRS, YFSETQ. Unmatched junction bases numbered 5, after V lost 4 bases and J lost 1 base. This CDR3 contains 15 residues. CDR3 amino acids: CASSKGTGRNTEAFF. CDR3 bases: TGCGCCAGCAGCAAGGGGACAGGGAGGAACACTGAAGCTTTCTTT.

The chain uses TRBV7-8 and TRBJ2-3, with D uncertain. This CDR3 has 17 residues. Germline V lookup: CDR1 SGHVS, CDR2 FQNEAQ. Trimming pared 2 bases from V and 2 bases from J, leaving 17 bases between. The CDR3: CASSLSLLSTPTDTQYF. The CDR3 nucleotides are TGTGCCAGCAGCTTATCTCTCTTGAGTACCCCCACAGATACGCAGTATTTT.

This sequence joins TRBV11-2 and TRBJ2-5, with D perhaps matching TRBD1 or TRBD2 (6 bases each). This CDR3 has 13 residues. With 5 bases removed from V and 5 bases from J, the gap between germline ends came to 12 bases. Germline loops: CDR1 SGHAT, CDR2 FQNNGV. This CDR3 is CASSPGAWETQYF. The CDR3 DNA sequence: TGTGCCAGCAGCCCGGGGGCGTGGGAGACCCAGTACTTC.

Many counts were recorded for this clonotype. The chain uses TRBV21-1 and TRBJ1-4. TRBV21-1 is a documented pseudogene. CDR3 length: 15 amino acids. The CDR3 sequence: CASSNRIGANEKLFF. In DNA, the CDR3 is TGTGCCAGCAGCAACCGTATCGGGGCTAATGAAAAACTGTTTTTT.

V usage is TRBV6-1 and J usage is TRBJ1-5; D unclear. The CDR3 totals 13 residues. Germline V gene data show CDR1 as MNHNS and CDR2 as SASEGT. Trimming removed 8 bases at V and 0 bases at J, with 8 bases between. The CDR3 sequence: CASGRNSNQPQHF. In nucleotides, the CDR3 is TGTGCCAGCGGAAGGAATAGCAATCAGCCCCAGCATTTT.

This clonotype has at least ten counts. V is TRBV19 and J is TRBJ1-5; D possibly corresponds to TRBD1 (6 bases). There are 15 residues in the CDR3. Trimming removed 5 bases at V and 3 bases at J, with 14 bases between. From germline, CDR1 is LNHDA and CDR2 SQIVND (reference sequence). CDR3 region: CASSPRQAYNQPQHF. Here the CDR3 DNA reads TGTGCCAGTAGTCCTAGACAGGCCTACAATCAGCCCCAGCATTTT.